This T cell receptor (beta chain) was recorded in a study of cytomegalovirus exposure and HLA in healthy donors. Overall study findings and caveats: Rarity held for most TCR sequences, but there were some public TCRs that occurred in many donors.

As for this clone: Its target is unknown.

The V gene's germline CDR1 is MNHEY and CDR2 SVGAGI. The V end was cut by 6 bases, the J end by 7 bases, with 16 bases between. The CDR3 spans 14 residues. Sequencing used immunoSEQ multiplex PCR; TCRdb keeps in-frame clones, though not all of them. Of over 150,000 clones in the sample, 86% were seen once. The source of this sequence is a woman in her late teens or twenties in good health and CMV-seronegative. The genes are TRBV6-5 and TRBJ1-5, with unresolved D. The sample comprised PBMCs. The CDR3 protein is CASRDLEGWQPQHF. DNA for the CDR3: TGTGCCAGCAGAGACCTCGAGGGTTGGCAGCCCCAGCATTTT.